A selection of T cell receptor beta chains follows, all from one sample in a study of blood T cells in healthy people across ages. TCRdb processed the 5' RACE reads anew with MiXCR; each CDR3 protein has one entry. In the table there are hundreds of thousands of distinct CDR3 sequences, around 28% of which are singletons. Sequencing input: blood. These receptors all come from a woman of 80 years or more in good health. Both conserved end residues are part of each CDR3. Each record gives: J gene, V gene, CDR3 protein.

>TRBJ2-7|TRBV7-9
CASSSPYEQYF
>-|TRBV7-9
CASSYPGQGNEQYF
>TRBJ2-1|TRBV7-9
CASSKRQAQNRFF
>TRBJ2-5|TRBV7-8
CASTFQQHLGNEQYF
>TRBJ2-2|TRBV7-2
CASNLNGELFF
>TRBJ2-1|TRBV20-1
CSARDWGQGMVEQFF
>TRBJ2-3|TRBV2
CAGMRNTQYF
>TRBJ1-2|TRBV29-1
CSVAITGGRYGYTF
>TRBJ1-2|TRBV6-5
CASTAQGGNGYTF
>TRBJ2-5|TRBV7-2
CASSVRDTPETQYF
>TRBJ2-7|TRBV28
CASSLSSGVYEQYF
>TRBJ1-5|TRBV7-2
CASSLKGGDQPQHF
>TRBJ2-1|TRBV5-1
CASSLGQGAFHEQFF
>TRBJ1-5|TRBV5-1
CASSFEGEPNQPQHF
>TRBJ2-3|TRBV7-2
CASRPYPGLAGGPDTQYF
>TRBJ2-2|TRBV12-3/TRBV12-4
CASKPGQRNTGELFF
>TRBJ2-2|TRBV6-2/TRBV6-3
CAVGGRNTGELFF
>TRBJ2-3|TRBV27
CASLGRGKGCVALSTDTQYF
>TRBJ1-4|TRBV28
CASSPIAEKLFF
>TRBJ2-5|TRBV9
CASSVGASEGEEQYF
>TRBJ2-5|TRBV5-1
CASSLLAGGRDEQYF
>TRBJ1-4|TRBV7-6
CASSNALTGQLNEKLFF
>TRBJ1-2|TRBV27
CASSSRDTRSGGYTF
>TRBJ1-6|TRBV20-1
CSARETGSPLHF
>TRBJ2-5|TRBV7-2
CASSRRQGRGETQYF
>TRBJ2-2|TRBV12-3/TRBV12-4
CASSLLARDTGELFF
>TRBJ2-3|TRBV9
CASSALGLATDTQYF
>TRBJ2-1|TRBV20-1
CSATDGDGSYNEQFF
>TRBJ2-5|TRBV28
CASSLLQGGRYF
>TRBJ2-7|TRBV20-1
CSAPRTGSLSYEQYF
>TRBJ2-1|TRBV7-2
CASSTLAGVYNEQFF
>TRBJ2-3|TRBV12-3/TRBV12-4
CVSSLGLATDTQYF
>TRBJ2-7|TRBV20-1
CSVKAGPLPEQYF
>TRBJ2-5|TRBV20-1
CSALPGQGGTQYF
>TRBJ2-5|TRBV12-3/TRBV12-4
CASSFAGQGRQTQYF
>TRBJ1-1|TRBV6-5
CASSYTGTGKNYPEAFF
>TRBJ1-5|TRBV27
CASNPSRDTAQHF
>TRBJ2-7|TRBV7-2
CASSLRLFKEQYF
>TRBJ2-5|TRBV15
CATSREWTSGGDQETQYF
>TRBJ2-3|TRBV20-1
CSAARIVMDTQYF
>TRBJ1-5|TRBV12-3/TRBV12-4
CASSPTGQAISNQPQHF
>TRBJ1-4|TRBV12-3/TRBV12-4
CASSPGQGYEKLFF